Following are 13 T cell receptor beta chains from one sample sequenced in a study of cytomegalovirus exposure and HLA in healthy donors. Primers for the PCR totalled 60 Vbeta and 13 Jbeta. The protocol was immunoSEQ multiplex PCR, while the TCRdb copy is restricted to in-frame clones and leaves out a portion. The sample consists of 120,000 or so clones, more than 60% of them appearing once. Sequencing was carried out using PBMCs. Receptor source: a woman aged 40 to 50 in good health and CMV-seronegative.

The V gene is TRBV9, the J gene TRBJ2-6, with 12 bases that match TRBD2. CDR3 length equals 18 residues. Germline values: CDR1 SGDLS, CDR2 YYNGEE. Losses at the gene ends were 2 bases for V and 4 bases for J; bases not matched to a gene: 7. The CDR3 protein is CASSVGGLAGIGANVLTF. CDR3 DNA: TGTGCCAGCAGCGTGGGGGGACTAGCGGGCATCGGGGCCAACGTCCTGACTTTC.

This chain joins TRBV13 and TRBJ2-1; weak D call: TRBD2 (6 bases). Looked up from germline, CDR1 is PRHDT and CDR2 is FYEKMQ (reference sequence). The V end lost 9 bases, the J end lost 6 bases, and 18 bases lay between the germline ends. The CDR3 length is 14 residues. The CDR3 reads CASLAGGTGNEQFF. The CDR3 nucleotides are TGTGCCAGTCTTGCCGGAGGGACGGGCAATGAGCAGTTCTTC.

This chain connects TRBV2 to TRBJ1-1, with D possibly TRBD1 on 6 matching bases. V shed 8 bases and J shed 4 bases, with 14 bases lying between them. Germline CDR1 and CDR2: SNHLY and FYNNEI. CDR3 length: 13 amino acids. Here the CDR3 DNA reads TGTGCCAGCGCCCAGGGGTCGGCCACTGAAGCTTTCTTT. This translates into CASAQGSATEAFF.

As regards this clone: Germline is not matched at one junction end, which may reflect a read error. The chain couples TRBV7-9 to TRBJ2-7, with 13 bases lining up with TRBD2. This CDR3 is 15 amino acids long. Germline assignment: CDR1 SEHNR and CDR2 FQNEAQ (reference sequence). CDR3 amino acids: CSSRLLAGGPGEQYF. For the CDR3, the DNA is TGTTCCAGCAGGCTACTAGCGGGAGGGCCTGGCGAGCAGTACTTC.

With respect to this clone: Other DNA sequences from this sample encode an identical CDR3 as well. The chain couples TRBV11-2 to TRBJ2-7, with TRBD2 as a possible D gene (5 bases). This CDR3 spans 17 amino acids. CDR1 is SGHAT, CDR2 FQNNGV, per germline. The V end lost 5 bases, the J end lost 6 bases, and 26 bases lay between the germline ends. CDR3 region: CASSPGEWRSSVSEQYF. The CDR3, as DNA: TGTGCCAGCAGCCCCGGAGAGTGGCGCAGTAGCGTTTCCGAGCAGTACTTC.

The chain combines TRBV6-5 with TRBJ1-1, with TRBD1 matching 10 bases. Per germline, CDR1 MNHEY and CDR2 SVGAGI. The V and J ends lost 7 bases and 5 bases, in that order; junction bases with no gene match: 10. The length of the CDR3 is 15 residues. The CDR3 sequence is CASTRTTGGLTEAFF. The CDR3 nucleotides read TGTGCCAGCACTCGTACGACAGGGGGCTTGACTGAAGCTTTCTTT.

CDR3 amino acids: CASKSGRAPSTDTQYF. CDR3 DNA: TGTGCCAGCAAAAGCGGGAGGGCCCCAAGCACAGATACGCAGTATTTT. This rearrangement joins TRBV2 to TRBJ2-3, with TRBD2 matching 10 bases. CDR1 and CDR2 from the germline V gene are SNHLY and FYNNEI. V shed 7 bases, J shed 0 bases, and the junction held 7 bases outside the gene matches. The length of the CDR3 is 16 residues.

This chain joins TRBV14 and TRBJ2-1; 11 nucleotides align to TRBD1. This CDR3 is built from 17 residues. With V trimmed by 2 bases and J by 8 bases, 11 bases remained unmatched. CDR1 is SGHDN, CDR2 FVKESK, per germline. The CDR3 is CASSQYASDRGLDEQFF. The CDR3 DNA sequence: TGTGCCAGCAGCCAATACGCCTCGGACAGGGGGCTAGATGAGCAGTTCTTC.

The chain combines TRBV14 with TRBJ2-7; perhaps TRBD1 as D (5 bases). Per germline, CDR1 SGHDN and CDR2 FVKESK. V was cut by 3 bases and J by 2 bases, with 8 bases left in between. The CDR3 runs to 13 residues. CDR3 sequence reads: CASSQGLTYEQYF. The CDR3 DNA reads TGTGCCAGCAGCCAGGGGCTCACCTACGAGCAGTACTTC. Supplemented by reference TRBV14 and TRBJ2-7, the full variable domain reads EAGVTQFPSHSVIEKGQTVTLRCDPISGHDNLYWYRRVMGKEIKFLLHFVKESKQDESGMPNNRFLAERTGGTYSTLKVQPAELEDSGVYFCASSQGLTYEQYFGPGTRLTVT.

The chain links TRBV7-2 to TRBJ2-5, with TRBD2 as a possible D gene (5 bases). The CDR3 has 14 amino acids. The V and J ends lost 6 bases and 4 bases respectively, with 15 bases between them. CDR1 and CDR2 (germline): SGHTA, FQGNSA. CDR3 in DNA: TGTGCCAGCAGACTAGTATATGATGCAGAGACCCAGTACTTC. Translating it yields CASRLVYDAETQYF.

The chain has TRBV5-4 and TRBJ1-4; maybe TRBD1 (6 bases). The CDR3 spans 16 residues. Trimming shortened V by 4 bases and J by 6 bases, and 19 bases separated the two germline ends. CDR1 SGHNT and CDR2 YYREEE come from the germline V gene (reference sequence). CDR3 nucleotides: TGTGCCAGCAGCACTCAGGGGTTTGATGGTGATGAAAAACTGTTTTTT. Protein sequence: CASSTQGFDGDEKLFF.

DNA for the CDR3: TGTGCCAGCATCCAGGGGCTACTCGCTAACTATGGCTACACCTTC. This sequence encodes CASIQGLLANYGYTF. This chain links TRBV5-5 with TRBJ1-2, with D maybe TRBD1 (6 bases). Trimming shortened V by 6 bases and J by 0 bases, and 15 bases separated the two germline ends. CDR3 length equals 15 residues. Germline CDR1 reads SGHKS; CDR2 reads YYEKEE (reference sequence).

In this sample, this clone turned up once. The chain joins TRBV9 to TRBJ2-2, with 8 bases aligning to TRBD1. J gave up 3 bases and V 4 bases, and 8 bases lay outside the gene matches. The CDR3 extends over 16 amino acids. Germline V gene data show CDR1 as SGDLS and CDR2 as YYNGEE. CDR3 in amino acids: CASSLRTGQDTGELFF. In nucleotides, the CDR3 is TGTGCCAGCAGCCTGAGGACAGGGCAGGACACCGGGGAGCTGTTTTTT. Combining the CDR3 with reference TRBV9 and TRBJ2-2 gives the whole variable domain DSGVTQTPKHLITATGQRVTLRCSPRSGDLSVYWYQQSLDQGLQFLIQYYNGEERAKGNILERFSAQQFPDLHSELNLSSLELGDSALYFCASSLRTGQDTGELFFGEGSRLTVL.